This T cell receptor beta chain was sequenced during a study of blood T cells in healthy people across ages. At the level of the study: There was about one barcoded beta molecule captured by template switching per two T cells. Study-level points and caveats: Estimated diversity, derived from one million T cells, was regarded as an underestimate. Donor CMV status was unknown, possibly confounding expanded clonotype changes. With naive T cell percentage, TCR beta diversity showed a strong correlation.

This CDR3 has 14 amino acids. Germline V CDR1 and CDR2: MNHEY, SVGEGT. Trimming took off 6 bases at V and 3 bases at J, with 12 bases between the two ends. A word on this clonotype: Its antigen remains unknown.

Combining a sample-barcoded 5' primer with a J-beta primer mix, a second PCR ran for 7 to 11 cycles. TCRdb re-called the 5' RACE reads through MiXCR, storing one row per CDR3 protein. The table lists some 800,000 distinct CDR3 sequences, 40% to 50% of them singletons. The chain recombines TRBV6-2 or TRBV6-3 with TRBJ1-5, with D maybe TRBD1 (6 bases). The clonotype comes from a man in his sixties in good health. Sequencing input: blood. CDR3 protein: CASSRDNTNQPQHF. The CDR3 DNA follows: TGTGCCAGCAGCCGGGACAATACCAATCAGCCCCAGCATTTT.